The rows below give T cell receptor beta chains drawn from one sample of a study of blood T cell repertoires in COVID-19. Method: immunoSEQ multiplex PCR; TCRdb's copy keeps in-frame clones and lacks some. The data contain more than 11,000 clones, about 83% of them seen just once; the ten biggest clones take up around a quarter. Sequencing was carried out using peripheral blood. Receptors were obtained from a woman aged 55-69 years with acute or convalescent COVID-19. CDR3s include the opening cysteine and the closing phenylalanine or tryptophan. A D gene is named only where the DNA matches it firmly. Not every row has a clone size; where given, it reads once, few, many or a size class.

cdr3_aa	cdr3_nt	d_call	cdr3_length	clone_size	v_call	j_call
CASSSTGGVDYGYTF	TGTGCCAGCAGTTCTACAGGTGGGGTAGACTATGGCTACACCTTC	NA	15	NA	TRBV28	TRBJ1-2
CASSKRGGLEQYF	TGTGCCAGCAGCAAACGGGGGGGACTCGAGCAGTACTTC	TRBD2	13	NA	TRBV28	TRBJ2-7
CAWRSQGFSPLHF	TGTGCCTGGAGGAGCCAGGGGTTCTCACCCCTCCACTTT	NA	13	NA	TRBV30	TRBJ1-6
CASSFDSYRSYNEQFF	TGTGCCAGCAGCTTTGACAGTTACCGTTCCTACAATGAGCAGTTCTTC	NA	16	NA	TRBV7-2	TRBJ2-1
CASGQGAGDTQYF	TGCGCCAGCGGTCAGGGGGCCGGAGATACGCAGTATTTT	TRBD1	13	NA	TRBV10-1	TRBJ2-3
CASSPGGLEYETQYF	TGTGCCAGCTCACCAGGGGGACTAGAATACGAGACCCAGTACTTC	TRBD2	15	NA	TRBV18	TRBJ2-5
CASSPGSGQGNYEQYF	TGTGCCAGCTCACCAGGTTCAGGACAGGGGAACTACGAGCAGTACTTC	TRBD1	16	NA	TRBV18	TRBJ2-7
CASSQARESYEQYF	TGTGCCAGCAGCCAAGCACGGGAATCCTACGAGCAGTACTTC	NA	14	few	TRBV14	TRBJ2-7
CASSLLIQETQYF	TGTGCCAGCAGCTTGTTAATCCAAGAGACCCAGTACTTC	NA	13	NA	TRBV5-5	TRBJ2-5
CASSLIHEQFF	TGCGCCAGCAGCCTTATCCATGAGCAGTTCTTC	NA	11	NA	TRBV5-1	TRBJ2-1
CASSRTGLQETQYF	TGTGCCAGCTCAAGAACAGGCCTCCAAGAGACCCAGTACTTC	NA	14	NA	TRBV18	TRBJ2-5
CASTPERGRAHTQYF	TGTGCCAGCACCCCCGAGCGGGGGCGCGCCCATACGCAGTATTTT	TRBD2	15	NA	TRBV9	TRBJ2-3
CASQWTGALFSNQPQHF	TGTGCCAGCCAATGGACAGGGGCGTTATTTAGCAATCAGCCCCAGCATTTT	TRBD1	17	NA	TRBV19	TRBJ1-5
CASSPTGGGGNYEQYF	TGCGCCAGCAGCCCAACAGGGGGCGGAGGAAACTACGAGCAGTACTTC	TRBD1	16	NA	TRBV4-1	TRBJ2-7
CASSSPLTTFPLHF	TGTGCCAGCAGCTCACCTCTGACAACCTTCCCCCTCCACTTT	NA	14	NA	TRBV5-6	TRBJ1-6
CASSTTQPENSPLHF	TGTGCCAGCTCAACTACGCAGCCGGAAAATTCACCCCTCCACTTT	NA	15	NA	TRBV18	TRBJ1-6
CASSLNTYSYEQYF	TGTGCCAGCAGCTTGAATACCTACTCCTACGAGCAGTACTTC	NA	14	once	TRBV5-5	TRBJ2-7
CASSDRGAQPQHF	TGTGCCAGCAGCGATCGGGGGGCCCAGCCCCAGCATTTT	NA	13	few	TRBV28	TRBJ1-5
CAIASGVYEQYF	TGTGCCATCGCTAGCGGGGTTTACGAGCAGTACTTC	TRBD2	12	NA	TRBV10-3	TRBJ2-7
CASSLGQGEDYGYTF	TGTGCCAGCAGCTTAGGACAGGGGGAAGACTATGGCTACACCTTC	TRBD1	15	few	TRBV11-2	TRBJ1-2
CASSVLASGTAQYF	TGTGCCAGCAGTGTTCTAGCGAGCGGTACGGCCCAGTACTTC	NA	14	few	TRBV2	TRBJ2-5
CASPEQENTGELFF	TGCGCCAGCCCCGAACAGGAGAACACCGGGGAGCTGTTTTTT	NA	14	few	TRBV5-1	TRBJ2-2
CASTRTGAGNTIYF	TGTGCCAGCACCCGCACAGGGGCTGGAAACACCATATATTTT	TRBD1	14	NA	TRBV6-5	TRBJ1-3
CASSLQGDTEAFF	TGCGCCAGCAGCCTACAGGGTGACACTGAAGCTTTCTTT	NA	13	few	TRBV5-1	TRBJ1-1
CASRPTQNNYGYTF	TGTGCCAGCCGGCCGACACAGAATAACTATGGCTACACCTTC	NA	14	NA	TRBV6-5	TRBJ1-2
CASSPRSGPYEQYF	TGTGCCAGCAGCCCGAGGAGCGGTCCCTACGAGCAGTACTTC	NA	14	NA	TRBV5-4	TRBJ2-7
CASSSHGGSNTEAFF	TGCGCCAGCAGTTCTCACGGGGGAAGTAACACTGAAGCTTTCTTT	NA	15	NA	TRBV5-1	TRBJ1-1
CASSRGRVATGANVLTF	TGTGCCAGCAGCCGGGGGAGGGTCGCGACTGGGGCCAACGTCCTGACTTTC	TRBD2	17	few	TRBV11-2	TRBJ2-6
CASSKRTYYEQYF	TGTGCCAGCAGCAAACGGACATACTACGAGCAGTACTTC	NA	13	NA	TRBV7-8	TRBJ2-7
CASSYRQGNAAFF	TGTGCCAGCAGTTACCGGCAGGGGAACGCAGCTTTCTTT	NA	13	NA	TRBV6-5	TRBJ1-1
CSATPQTGYTF	TGCAGTGCTACCCCTCAGACAGGCTACACCTTC	NA	11	NA	TRBV20-1	TRBJ1-2
CATSSSGAWYNEQFF	TGTGCCACCAGCTCAAGCGGGGCTTGGTACAATGAGCAGTTCTTC	TRBD2	15	NA	TRBV24-1	TRBJ2-1
CASSFQGRNEQFF	TGTGCCAGCAGCTTCCAGGGTAGGAATGAGCAGTTCTTC	NA	13	NA	TRBV5-6	TRBJ2-1
CASSPPSGSPDTQYF	TGTGCCAGCAGCCCCCCTAGCGGGAGCCCAGATACGCAGTATTTT	TRBD2	15	NA	TRBV27	TRBJ2-3
CASSLGYGGRTEAFF	TGTGCCAGCAGCTTAGGTTATGGGGGCAGGACTGAAGCTTTCTTT	NA	15	NA	TRBV7-9	TRBJ1-1
CASSLLRSDIQYF	TGTGCCAGCAGCTTGTTACGATCAGACATTCAGTACTTC	NA	13	NA	TRBV7-9	TRBJ2-4
CSVRPSGRGVTQYF	TGCAGCGTCCGCCCTAGCGGGAGAGGGGTTACGCAGTATTTT	TRBD2	14	NA	TRBV29-1	TRBJ2-3
CATSEGKTGRYF	TGTGCCACCAGTGAGGGGAAGACAGGGCGGTACTTC	TRBD1	12	NA	TRBV24-1	TRBJ2-7
CASSLFRDRGLNTGELFF	TGTGCCAGCAGCTTATTCCGGGACAGGGGCTTGAACACCGGGGAGCTGTTTTTT	TRBD1	18	NA	TRBV5-6	TRBJ2-2
CASSIAPTTLNPNEQFF	TGTGCCAGTAGTATAGCCCCGACTACCCTCAATCCCAATGAGCAGTTCTTC	NA	17	NA	TRBV19	TRBJ2-1
CATSHPGTGGSYEQYF	TGTGCCACCAGCCACCCCGGGACAGGGGGCTCCTACGAGCAGTACTTC	TRBD1	16	NA	TRBV24-1	TRBJ2-7
CASGGWGTEAFF	TGTGCCAGCGGGGGGTGGGGCACTGAAGCTTTCTTT	NA	12	NA	TRBV12-3/TRBV12-4	TRBJ1-1
CASSPRTGNTGELFF	TGTGCCAGCAGCCCACGGACAGGGAACACCGGGGAGCTGTTTTTT	TRBD1	15	NA	TRBV5-8	TRBJ2-2
CASSPRSAGGIGELFF	TGTGCCAGCTCACCACGCTCCGCGGGGGGCATCGGGGAGCTGTTTTTT	TRBD2	16	NA	TRBV18	TRBJ2-2
CASSQSQHPGLSYNEQFF	TGCGCCAGCAGCCAAAGCCAGCACCCGGGACTTTCCTACAATGAGCAGTTCTTC	NA	18	once	TRBV4-1	TRBJ2-1
CASRGRQGANYGYTF	TGTGCCAGCAGGGGAAGGCAGGGGGCAAACTATGGCTACACCTTC	TRBD1	15	NA	TRBV28	TRBJ1-2
CASSWGPGETQYF	TGTGCCAGCAGTTGGGGTCCAGGGGAGACCCAGTACTTC	NA	13	once	TRBV6-5	TRBJ2-5
CASSPREGEKLFF	TGCGCCAGCAGCCCCCGGGAGGGGGAAAAACTGTTTTTT	NA	13	NA	TRBV5-1	TRBJ1-4